This T cell receptor (beta chain) was found in a study of T cell repertoires in cytomegalovirus infection. MiXCR was run by TCRdb on the reads, yielding one entry per CDR3 protein. The profile shows more than 250,000 distinct CDR3 sequences, more than 20% of them singletons. J lost 3 bases, V lost 0 bases, and 11 bases had no gene match. The CDR3 is 19 residues long. In germline, CDR1 is LGHNA, CDR2 YNFKEQ. This clonotype has ten or more counts. Antigen unknown. V gene TRBV4-2 combines with J gene TRBJ2-7, with 13 bases identical to TRBD2. Sequenced material: cultured PBMCs, taken from culture after CMV antigen stimulation. The receptor was derived from a human donor in good health (CMV status not recorded). Some clones in this sample may be carry-over from other donors' samples. This CDR3 reads CASSQETRTSGRADYEQYF. CDR3 nucleotides: TGTGCCAGCAGCCAAGAGACCCGAACTAGCGGGAGGGCCGACTACGAGCAGTACTTC.